This passage covers 23 T cell receptor beta chains from one sample sequenced in a study of T cell responses to AZD1222 COVID-19 vaccine. Sequenced by immunoSEQ multiplex PCR; TCRdb stores in-frame clones only, minus some. The sample consists of about 150,000 clones, about 90% of them appearing once. The specimen was peripheral blood, collected on day 0 of AZD1222 vaccination. The receptors here all came from an adult in good health.

The chain uses TRBV14 and TRBJ2-3; no definite D call. V lost 0 bases, J lost 4 bases, and 8 bases lay in between. CDR3 length: 14 residues. Germline V gives CDR1 SGHDN, CDR2 FVKESK. The CDR3 is CASSQDLFADTQYF. The CDR3 DNA sequence: TGTGCCAGCAGCCAAGATCTGTTCGCAGATACGCAGTATTTT.

The V gene is TRBV6-2 or TRBV6-3, the J gene TRBJ1-1; TRBD1 matches at 7 bases. The CDR3 covers 14 residues. CDR1 is MNHEY, CDR2 SVGEGT, per germline. V was pared by 3 bases and J by 5 bases, with 6 bases of the junction left unmatched. In DNA, the CDR3 is TGTGCCAGCAGTTATACAGGGGCTGGGACTGAAGCTTTCTTT. Its translation: CASSYTGAGTEAFF.

J is TRBJ1-2 and V is TRBV6-5; 10 positions agree with TRBD1. V shed 5 bases, J shed 6 bases, and the junction held 9 bases outside the gene matches. The CDR3 length is 15 residues. Per germline, CDR1 MNHEY and CDR2 SVGAGI. CDR3 nucleotides: TGTGCCAGCAGTCGCGCGGGACAGGGGATAGATGGCTACACCTTC. Encoded protein: CASSRAGQGIDGYTF.

The J gene is TRBJ2-2, the V gene TRBV7-8; TRBD1 or TRBD2 may be the D gene (5 bases each). Looked up from germline, CDR1 is SGHVS and CDR2 is FQNEAQ. The CDR3 spans 16 residues. The V gene lost 3 bases and the J gene lost 4 bases, with 15 bases spanning the gap. This CDR3 reads CASSLQGRAGTGELFF. In DNA form, the CDR3 reads TGTGCCAGCAGCTTGCAGGGAAGGGCGGGCACCGGGGAGCTGTTTTTT.

The chain recombines TRBV28 with TRBJ1-5; D perhaps matches TRBD1 (5 bases). The CDR3 is 17 residues long. Trimming stripped 6 bases from V and 3 bases from J, with 21 bases between. Germline V gene sequence: CDR1 MDHEN, CDR2 SYDVKM. The CDR3 nucleotides read TGTGCCAGCAGCCCTACCCCGAGACAGCGTATCAATCAGCCCCAGCATTTT. The encoded protein is CASSPTPRQRINQPQHF.

V usage is TRBV7-6 and J usage is TRBJ1-1, with D unresolved. Germline assignment: CDR1 SGHVS and CDR2 FNYEAQ. The CDR3 is 13 amino acids. Between the trimmed V and J ends, which lost 2 bases and 1 base, there was a span of 5 bases. The CDR3 loop reads CASSLKQNTEAFF. For the CDR3, the DNA is TGTGCCAGCAGCTTAAAACAGAACACTGAAGCTTTCTTT.

This sequence joins TRBV25-1 and TRBJ1-4; D is unclear. V lost 0 bases, J lost 8 bases, and 13 bases lay in between. CDR1 MGHDK and CDR2 SYGVNS come from the germline V gene. CDR3 size: 15 residues. In nucleotides, the CDR3 is TGTGCCAGCAGTGAATATTCAGTTGAGTCCGAAAAACTGTTTTTT. It encodes CASSEYSVESEKLFF.

The chain links TRBV5-4 to TRBJ1-1; D is unclear. V was cut by 1 base and J by 2 bases, with 12 bases left in between. CDR1 and CDR2 (germline): SGHNT, YYREEE (reference sequence). The CDR3 spans 15 residues. The CDR3 region is CASSLQVGLNTEAFF. The CDR3, as DNA: TGTGCCAGCAGCTTGCAAGTCGGACTTAACACTGAAGCTTTCTTT.

This clone was found once. This chain joins TRBV27 and TRBJ2-3, with 7 positions matching TRBD1. Germline CDR1 and CDR2: MNHEY and SMNVEV (reference sequence). V lost 1 base to trimming and J lost 5 bases; unmatched junction nucleotides: 18. The CDR3 length is 19 residues. The CDR3 region is CASSLYPDLDRAKKDTQYF. The CDR3 nucleotides are TGTGCCAGCAGTTTATACCCCGACCTAGACAGGGCAAAAAAAGATACGCAGTATTTT.

V usage is TRBV28 and J usage is TRBJ1-1; no firm D call. Germline CDR1 reads MDHEN; CDR2 reads SYDVKM. CDR3 length: 13 amino acids. V lost 1 base, J lost 5 bases, and 8 bases lay in between. CDR3 amino acids: CASSLSGRTEAFF. In DNA form, the CDR3 reads TGTGCCAGCAGTTTATCCGGGCGGACTGAAGCTTTCTTT.

This rearrangement joins TRBV6-1 to TRBJ1-2, with D possibly matching TRBD1 (6 bases). With 0 bases removed from V and 3 bases from J, the gap between germline ends came to 8 bases. The CDR3 consists of 14 residues. Germline V lookup: CDR1 MNHNS, CDR2 SASEGT. In DNA form, the CDR3 reads TGTGCCAGCAGTGAAGCAGCAGGGGACTATGGCTACACCTTC. This sequence encodes CASSEAAGDYGYTF.

This clone was seen just once. The J gene is TRBJ1-3, the V gene TRBV18; no reliable D call. This CDR3 has 16 amino acids. The germline V gene has CDR1 KGHSH and CDR2 LQKENI. Trimming stripped 2 bases from V and 1 base from J, with 12 bases between. The CDR3 reads CASSPKETRSGNTIYF. The CDR3 DNA follows: TGTGCCAGCTCACCAAAGGAGACAAGGTCTGGAAACACCATATATTTT.

This chain connects TRBV25-1 to TRBJ2-5; D perhaps matches TRBD2 (6 bases). CDR1 is MGHDK, CDR2 SYGVNS, per germline. The CDR3 covers 13 residues. The V end was cut by 8 bases, the J end by 0 bases, with 10 bases between. CDR3 protein: CASEAGHQETQYF. CDR3 bases: TGTGCCAGCGAGGCGGGACACCAAGAGACCCAGTACTTC.

The CDR3 region has the DNA TGTGCCAGCAGCTTAGGGGACAGGACGAACACCGGGGAGCTGTTTTTT. Protein: CASSLGDRTNTGELFF. The rearrangement uses TRBV11-2 and TRBJ2-2; the match to TRBD1 covers 8 bases. CDR1 and CDR2 (germline): SGHAT, FQNNGV. CDR3 length: 16 residues. The J segment lost 0 bases and the V segment lost 1 base, leaving 1 base of the junction unmatched.

The rearrangement links TRBV7-9 to TRBJ1-3; the D gene is possibly TRBD1 (5 bases). CDR3 length: 16 amino acids. CDR1 is SEHNR and CDR2 is FQNEAQ in the germline V gene (reference sequence). V was cut by 2 bases and J by 3 bases, with 14 bases left in between. CDR3 protein: CASSLSTRVIGNTIYF. CDR3 sequence (DNA): TGTGCCAGCAGCTTATCTACCAGGGTTATTGGAAACACCATATATTTT.

The chain uses TRBV5-4 and TRBJ1-2; D remains ambiguous. V lost 0 bases to trimming and J lost 8 bases, with 17 bases between them. There are 15 residues in the CDR3. Germline loops: CDR1 SGHNT, CDR2 YYREEE (reference sequence). Here the CDR3 DNA reads TGTGCCAGCAGCTTGGGGGGATCTGGCCCTTGGGGCTACACCTTC. Encoded protein: CASSLGGSGPWGYTF. The full variable domain, with the rest looked up from reference TRBV5-4 and TRBJ1-2, is ETGVTQSPTHLIKTRGQQVTLRCSSQSGHNTVSWYQQALGQGPQFIFQYYREEENGRGNFPPRFSGLQFPNYSSELNVNALELDDSALYLCASSLGGSGPWGYTFGSGTRLTVV.

The CDR3 DNA sequence: TGTGCCAGCAGCTTAATGGGGATCTCGATGGAGACCCAGTACTTC. Translation: CASSLMGISMETQYF. The rearrangement links TRBV7-2 to TRBJ2-5; D is unresolved. The CDR3 has 15 residues. CDR1 and CDR2 (germline): SGHTA, FQGNSA. Trimming removed 2 bases at V and 5 bases at J, with 15 bases between.

The genes are TRBV6-4 and TRBJ1-2; D not resolved. V was trimmed by 11 bases and J by 5 bases, leaving 18 bases between them. Germline-derived CDR1 and CDR2 are MRHNA and SNTAGT. CDR3 length: 13 residues. The CDR3 DNA reads TGTGCCTGGCGGTACTCGCCCGGGTATGGCTACACCTTC. Protein sequence: CAWRYSPGYGYTF.

V is TRBV5-1 and J is TRBJ2-5; D is ambiguous. The CDR3 is made up of 11 amino acids. Germline CDR1 is SGHRS and CDR2 is YFSETQ. Trimming left V 4 bases short and J 3 bases short, with 4 bases between. The CDR3 DNA reads as TGCGCCAGCAGCCTGAAAGAGACCCAGTACTTC. This sequence encodes CASSLKETQYF. The full variable domain, completed using reference TRBV5-1 and TRBJ2-5, is KAGVTQTPRYLIKTRGQQVTLSCSPISGHRSVSWYQQTPGQGLQFLFEYFSETQRNKGNFPGRFSGRQFSNSRSEMNVSTLELGDSALYLCASSLKETQYFGPGTRLLVL.

The chain joins TRBV6-2 or TRBV6-3 to TRBJ2-7; D unresolved. CDR1 is MNHEY, CDR2 SVGEGT, per germline. The CDR3 consists of 14 residues. The V and J ends lost 0 bases and 3 bases respectively, with 9 bases between them. The DNA of the CDR3 is TGTGCCAGCAGTTACTCGATATTACTCTACGAGCAGTACTTC. It is translated as CASSYSILLYEQYF.

The chain links TRBV27 to TRBJ1-3, with 11 nucleotides matching TRBD1. Germline V gene data show CDR1 as MNHEY and CDR2 as SMNVEV (reference sequence). The junction had 5 bases not matched to a gene; V was cut back by 6 bases and J by 4 bases. The CDR3 runs 15 residues. The CDR3: CASSPGTGGGNTIYF. The CDR3 DNA sequence: TGTGCCAGCAGCCCCGGGACAGGGGGGGGAAACACCATATATTTT.

The chain uses TRBV5-1 and TRBJ2-1, with TRBD2 matching 7 bases. Germline CDR1 is SGHRS and CDR2 is YFSETQ. V was clipped by 1 base and J by 5 bases; unmatched bases: 9. The CDR3 runs to 16 residues. For the CDR3, the DNA is TGCGCCAGCAGCTTGTTGGGGACTATCGTACACAATGAGCAGTTCTTC. It encodes CASSLLGTIVHNEQFF.

This chain connects TRBV18 to TRBJ2-2, with a weak D call TRBD1 (6 bases). V was trimmed by 1 base and J by 2 bases, leaving 8 bases between them. The germline CDR1 and CDR2 sequences are KGHSH and LQKENI. This CDR3 spans 15 amino acids. The CDR3 is CASSPRDKNTGELFF. CDR3 sequence (DNA): TGTGCCAGCTCACCACGGGACAAAAACACCGGGGAGCTGTTTTTT.